A single sample gave rise to the 7 T cell receptor beta chains below, sequenced in a study of cytomegalovirus exposure and HLA in healthy donors. Only in-frame clones appear in the TCRdb table, and some are missing; sequencing was by immunoSEQ multiplex PCR. Of fewer than 200,000 clones listed, roughly 86% were seen once; the top ten hold around 7.2%. Material: PBMCs. These TCRs come from a man younger than 40 in good health and CMV-seropositive.

The chain uses TRBV6-1 and TRBJ1-6; perhaps TRBD1 as D (5 bases). V shed 6 bases and J shed 8 bases, with 11 bases lying between them. This CDR3 is 13 amino acids long. The V gene's germline CDR1 is MNHNS and CDR2 SASEGT. In DNA form, the CDR3 reads TGTGCCAGCAGGGGGACGGCGGATTCACCCCTCCACTTT. Its translation is CASRGTADSPLHF.

Written as DNA, the CDR3 is TGTGCCAGCAGCTCTCCAGGGAACTATGGCTACACCTTC. This sequence encodes CASSSPGNYGYTF. V gene TRBV7-2 combines with J gene TRBJ1-2; TRBD1 is a possible D gene (5 bases). Germline V gene data show CDR1 as SGHTA and CDR2 as FQGNSA. The V and J ends lost 4 bases and 2 bases respectively, with 8 bases between them. The CDR3 is 13 amino acids.

This sequence joins TRBV7-2 and TRBJ1-3, with D unresolved. Germline V gene sequence: CDR1 SGHTA, CDR2 FQGNSA. V lost 1 base and J lost 0, with 13 bases in between. The CDR3 spans 17 residues. CDR3 in DNA: TGTGCCAGCAGCTTAGAGGGAAGTAGAAGCTCTGGAAACACCATATATTTT. Protein product: CASSLEGSRSSGNTIYF.

This clone is a singleton in its sample. V and J are TRBV9 and TRBJ2-1; weak D call: TRBD2 (5 bases). The CDR3 length is 14 residues. Trimming removed 4 bases at V and 2 bases at J, with 10 bases between. The germline gives CDR1 SGDLS, CDR2 YYNGEE. The DNA for the CDR3 is TGTGCCAGCAGCACGAGCGGAACCTACAATGAGCAGTTCTTC. Its protein product is CASSTSGTYNEQFF. Together with reference TRBV9 and TRBJ2-1, the CDR3 gives the full variable domain: DSGVTQTPKHLITATGQRVTLRCSPRSGDLSVYWYQQSLDQGLQFLIQYYNGEERAKGNILERFSAQQFPDLHSELNLSSLELGDSALYFCASSTSGTYNEQFFGPGTRLTVL.

This chain connects TRBV19 to TRBJ1-2; D unclear. This CDR3 is 12 amino acids long. Trimming cost V 5 bases and J 6 bases, with 10 bases left between them. Germline V gene lookup returns CDR1 LNHDA and CDR2 SQIVND (reference sequence). The CDR3 loop is CASSRGPDGYTF. In nucleotides, the CDR3 is TGTGCCAGTAGTCGTGGGCCGGATGGCTACACCTTC.

This chain links TRBV25-1 with TRBJ2-1; 14 nucleotides agree with TRBD2. Trimming cost V 6 bases and J 10 bases; bases outside gene matches: 5. This CDR3 has 14 residues. CDR1 and CDR2 (germline): MGHDK, SYGVNS. The CDR3 nucleotides are TGTGCCAGCAGCGTTAGACTAGCGGGAGGGGAGCAGTTCTTC. As protein: CASSVRLAGGEQFF.

This chain's CDR3 is CASRGGNTEAFF. DNA for the CDR3: TGTGCCAGCAGGGGCGGGAACACTGAAGCTTTCTTT. The rearrangement joins TRBV2 to TRBJ1-1; D ambiguous. Trimming removed 6 bases from V and 1 base from J, with 6 bases in between. CDR1 and CDR2 from the germline V gene are SNHLY and FYNNEI. The CDR3 loop spans 12 amino acids.